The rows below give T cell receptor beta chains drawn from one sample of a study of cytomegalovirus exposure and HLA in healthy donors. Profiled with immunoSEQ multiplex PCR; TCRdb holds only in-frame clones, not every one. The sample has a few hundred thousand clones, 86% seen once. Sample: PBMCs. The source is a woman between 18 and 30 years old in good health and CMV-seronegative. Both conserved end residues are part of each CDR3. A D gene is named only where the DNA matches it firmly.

cdr3_aa: CASSEAPGQGETQYF; d_call: TRBD1; v_call: TRBV2
cdr3_aa: CAIRGDRGPYEQYF; d_call: TRBD1; v_call: TRBV10-3
cdr3_aa: CASSEIPPTSGGHNEQFF; d_call: TRBD2; v_call: TRBV25-1
cdr3_aa: CASSSPSGHNEQFF; d_call: TRBD2; v_call: TRBV27
cdr3_aa: CASSEQGLSYGYTF; d_call: -; v_call: TRBV2
cdr3_aa: CASSIGAGYGYTF; d_call: -; v_call: TRBV19
cdr3_aa: CASSQAFPVTENTEAFF; d_call: -; v_call: TRBV4-1
cdr3_aa: CASSSGAGRGSGEETQYF; d_call: -; v_call: TRBV11-3
cdr3_aa: CASSPQQGSEAFF; d_call: TRBD1; v_call: TRBV5-4
cdr3_aa: CASRPGTAPGYEQYF; d_call: TRBD1; v_call: TRBV6-5
cdr3_aa: CASSEGAGWQETQYF; d_call: -; v_call: TRBV2
cdr3_aa: CASSITGDNEQFF; d_call: TRBD1; v_call: TRBV7-2
cdr3_aa: CASSLRQGMPYGYTF; d_call: TRBD1; v_call: TRBV28
cdr3_aa: CAWTSGLAFSDTQYF; d_call: TRBD2; v_call: TRBV30
cdr3_aa: CASSLGQPAVETQYF; d_call: -; v_call: TRBV28
cdr3_aa: CASSSTGAGSNEQFF; d_call: TRBD1; v_call: TRBV5-4
cdr3_aa: CAISEDRAGSYEQYF; d_call: TRBD1; v_call: TRBV10-3
cdr3_aa: CASSLGGRVAGGRFF; d_call: TRBD2; v_call: TRBV7-2
cdr3_aa: CASSVEVSGRLPYNEQFF; d_call: -; v_call: TRBV9
cdr3_aa: CASRPTGGDEQYF; d_call: TRBD1; v_call: TRBV7-9
cdr3_aa: CASSPSGSLVEQFF; d_call: TRBD2; v_call: TRBV7-3
cdr3_aa: CASSGRAGQYF; d_call: -; v_call: TRBV4-1
cdr3_aa: CASSQALRAGTSGYEQYF; d_call: TRBD2; v_call: TRBV4-1
cdr3_aa: CASSGAYEQYF; d_call: -; v_call: TRBV2
cdr3_aa: CASSIAGGPDEQYF; d_call: TRBD2; v_call: TRBV5-1
cdr3_aa: CASSWDREDEQFF; d_call: TRBD1; v_call: TRBV7-9
cdr3_aa: CASSLDGVTYNEQFF; d_call: -; v_call: TRBV6-5
cdr3_aa: CASSLRLADSYEQYF; d_call: TRBD2; v_call: TRBV7-8
cdr3_aa: CASSTGQALSSYEQYF; d_call: TRBD1; v_call: TRBV11-1
cdr3_aa: CASSRRQGVCNQPQHF; d_call: TRBD1; v_call: TRBV6-6
cdr3_aa: CSVARESKEQYF; d_call: TRBD2; v_call: TRBV29-1
cdr3_aa: CASSPFTQGPDTEAFF; d_call: TRBD1; v_call: TRBV7-9
cdr3_aa: CASSGMRDNDEQYF; d_call: -; v_call: TRBV5-4
cdr3_aa: CASSPHPGTSGGLAYNEQFF; d_call: TRBD2; v_call: TRBV28
cdr3_aa: CASSNPGTGNTEAFF; d_call: TRBD1; v_call: TRBV25-1
cdr3_aa: CASSLGRGRKDTQYF; d_call: -; v_call: TRBV11-1
cdr3_aa: CASSQDSGLNEQYF; d_call: -; v_call: TRBV4-3
cdr3_aa: CASSPRTGPSSTGELFF; d_call: TRBD1; v_call: TRBV18
cdr3_aa: CASSLRAGDYGYTF; d_call: -; v_call: TRBV27
cdr3_aa: CASSSPGLAGADTQYF; d_call: TRBD2; v_call: TRBV28
cdr3_aa: CASSVDRGTNEKLFF; d_call: -; v_call: TRBV9
cdr3_aa: CASSSQGALMDTQYF; d_call: TRBD1; v_call: TRBV7-3
cdr3_aa: CASSSPHGDTIYF; d_call: -; v_call: TRBV28
cdr3_aa: CASSESENFTGELFF; d_call: -; v_call: TRBV10-1
cdr3_aa: CASSQGLAGGRGEQFF; d_call: TRBD2; v_call: TRBV7-2
cdr3_aa: CASSDRGLNQPQHF; d_call: TRBD1; v_call: TRBV6-1
cdr3_aa: CSVAGPLQDTQYF; d_call: -; v_call: TRBV29-1
cdr3_aa: CASSLTGRGVYEQYF; d_call: TRBD2; v_call: TRBV5-6
cdr3_aa: CASSLSQGGDEQFF; d_call: -; v_call: TRBV5-4
cdr3_aa: CASREGQADTQYF; d_call: -; v_call: TRBV2
cdr3_aa: CSVGGMNTEAFF; d_call: -; v_call: TRBV29-1
cdr3_aa: CATSSGRGTNYGYTF; d_call: -; v_call: TRBV15
cdr3_aa: CASSQEGLGTGELFF; d_call: -; v_call: TRBV4-1
cdr3_aa: CASSLSGVGGELFF; d_call: -; v_call: TRBV28